These 20 T cell receptor beta chains were sequenced from one sample in a study of a mutant IDH1 vaccine in newly diagnosed glioma. TCRdb keeps only in-frame clones here, not all; method: immunoSEQ multiplex PCR. The profile shows about 98,000 clones, around nine tenths of them singletons. The sample's time point: baseline, week 1 (first vaccination visit). Stated treatment: pre-vaccination baseline after standard-of-care therapy. The sequencing here drew on PBMCs, taken from a glioma patient treated with radiotherapy, temozolomide or both. These receptors were collected from a woman aged 50 to 60 with glioma.

CDR3 coding DNA: TGCGCCAGCAGCTTGTCAGACAGGTCTTCAAGCGAGCAGTACTTC. This encodes CASSLSDRSSSEQYF. The chain employs TRBV5-1 and TRBJ2-7; D is perhaps TRBD1 (6 bases). The CDR3 is 15 residues long. Trimming removed 1 base from V and 6 bases from J, with 17 bases in between. Germline V lookup: CDR1 SGHRS, CDR2 YFSETQ.

CDR3 in amino acids: CASSLWTAENTEAFF. As DNA, the CDR3 is TGTGCCAGCAGTTTATGGACAGCTGAGAACACTGAAGCTTTCTTT. This sequence joins TRBV28 and TRBJ1-1; D possibly corresponds to TRBD1 (5 bases). Germline V gene data show CDR1 as MDHEN and CDR2 as SYDVKM. V lost 0 bases and J lost 1, with 9 bases in between. This CDR3 spans 15 amino acids.

The rearrangement uses TRBV7-9 and TRBJ2-1; possible D gene TRBD2, 5 bases. The V gene's germline CDR1 is SEHNR and CDR2 FQNEAQ (reference sequence). The CDR3 sequence is 15 residues long. V gave up 2 bases and J gave up 5 bases, with 13 bases separating them. The CDR3 here is CASSLIGSGDNEQFF. CDR3 DNA: TGTGCCAGCAGCTTAATTGGAAGCGGAGACAATGAGCAGTTCTTC.

The chain employs TRBV28 and TRBJ1-5; a weak D match, TRBD1 (6 bases). The CDR3 has 19 amino acids. Per the germline V gene, CDR1 is MDHEN and CDR2 is SYDVKM. V was trimmed by 7 bases and J by 0 bases, leaving 25 bases between them. The CDR3 DNA sequence: TGTGCCAGCACCACCCGGGAGGCAGGGGATATAGCTAGCAATCAGCCCCAGCATTTT. Protein product: CASTTREAGDIASNQPQHF.

A word on this clone: Other nucleotide sequences in the sample specify the same CDR3. V gene TRBV9 combines with J gene TRBJ2-7; 7 nucleotides line up with TRBD1. CDR1 SGDLS and CDR2 YYNGEE come from the germline V gene. The length of the CDR3 is 14 residues. J gave up 3 bases and V 0 bases, and 3 bases lay outside the gene matches. The CDR3, as DNA: TGTGCCAGCAGCGTAGGACAGGGCCTCTACGAGCAGTACTTC. Protein product: CASSVGQGLYEQYF.

This chain links TRBV5-1 with TRBJ2-7; D may be TRBD2 (6 bases). CDR3 length equals 14 residues. The germline V and J ends were trimmed by 4 bases and 2 bases, with 13 bases remaining between them. CDR1 SGHRS and CDR2 YFSETQ come from the germline V gene. This CDR3 reads CASSPEGLTYEQYF. The CDR3 DNA reads TGCGCCAGCAGCCCGGAGGGACTCACCTACGAGCAGTACTTC.

The chain employs TRBV18 and TRBJ2-7; 8 nucleotides line up with TRBD1. The CDR3 consists of 14 residues. Germline assignment: CDR1 KGHSH and CDR2 LQKENI. The junction had 3 bases not matched to a gene; V was cut back by 2 bases and J by 3 bases. The CDR3 bases are TGTGCCAGCTCACCAACGGGACAGGACTACGAGCAGTACTTC. Translation gives CASSPTGQDYEQYF. Together with reference TRBV18 and TRBJ2-7, the CDR3 gives the full variable domain: NAGVMQNPRHLVRRRGQEARLRCSPMKGHSHVYWYRQLPEEGLKFMVYLQKENIIDESGMPKERFSAEFPKEGPSILRIQQVVRGDSAAYFCASSPTGQDYEQYFGPGTRLTVT.

The CDR3 nucleotides read TGTGCCAGCGGGAGTGAGGGGTACGAGCAGTACTTC. Translating it yields CASGSEGYEQYF. The chain employs TRBV18 and TRBJ2-7; D assignment may be TRBD1 or TRBD2 (5 bases each). CDR1 and CDR2 (germline): KGHSH, LQKENI. The CDR3 runs to 12 residues. Trimming took off 8 bases at V and 4 bases at J, with 12 bases between the two ends. The entire variable domain, with the rest obtained from reference TRBV18 and TRBJ2-7, is as follows: NAGVMQNPRHLVRRRGQEARLRCSPMKGHSHVYWYRQLPEEGLKFMVYLQKENIIDESGMPKERFSAEFPKEGPSILRIQQVVRGDSAAYFCASGSEGYEQYFGPGTRLTVT.

This clone was seen just once. CDR3 region: CASSERGGYWDGPSAFF. DNA of the CDR3: TGTGCCAGCAGTGAGCGGGGGGGGTATTGGGACGGTCCTTCAGCTTTCTTT. The V call is TRBV2, the J call TRBJ1-1, with D tentatively TRBD1 (5 bases). The CDR3 totals 17 residues. With 3 bases removed from V and 10 bases from J, the gap between germline ends came to 27 bases. The germline CDR1 and CDR2 sequences are SNHLY and FYNNEI.

This clone has only one observation. The same CDR3 arises from other DNA sequences in this sample as well. The chain uses TRBV5-6 and TRBJ2-3, with TRBD2 matching 9 bases. The germline gives CDR1 SGHDT, CDR2 YYEEEE. CDR3 length: 15 residues. With 0 bases clipped from V and 3 bases from J, the junction kept 2 bases outside the gene matches. CDR3 bases: TGTGCCAGCAGCTTGGGGCTAGCGGGGACAGATACGCAGTATTTT. Translation gives CASSLGLAGTDTQYF. Together with reference TRBV5-6 and TRBJ2-3, the CDR3 gives the full variable domain: DAGVTQSPTHLIKTRGQQVTLRCSPKSGHDTVSWYQQALGQGPQFIFQYYEEEERQRGNFPDRFSGHQFPNYSSELNVNALLLGDSALYLCASSLGLAGTDTQYFGPGTRLTVL.

V usage is TRBV10-2 and J usage is TRBJ2-1; 10 nucleotides match TRBD2. Germline V gene sequence: CDR1 WSHSY, CDR2 SAAADI. There are 15 residues in the CDR3. J was trimmed by 6 bases and V by 8 bases; bases with no gene match: 10. CDR3 DNA sequence: TGCGCCAGCGAGCGGGAGGGCAGGCTTCGCAATGAGCAGTTCTTC. Amino acids: CASEREGRLRNEQFF.

J is TRBJ1-2 and V is TRBV4-2; no clear D. Germline-derived CDR1 and CDR2 are LGHNA and YNFKEQ. Between the trimmed V and J ends, which lost 0 bases and 0 bases, there was a span of 11 bases. This CDR3 has 16 residues. The CDR3 sequence is CASSQEYGLANYGYTF. The DNA of the CDR3 is TGTGCCAGCAGCCAAGAGTACGGATTAGCTAACTATGGCTACACCTTC.

The chain is built from TRBV6-1 and TRBJ2-1; possibly TRBD1 for D (5 bases). The CDR3 runs to 14 residues. Germline-derived CDR1 and CDR2 are MNHNS and SASEGT. Trimming stripped 6 bases from V and 5 bases from J, with 14 bases between. The chain's CDR3 is CASSLDNDDNEQFF. The DNA for the CDR3 is TGTGCCAGCAGCCTGGACAACGACGACAATGAGCAGTTCTTC.

CDR3 bases: TGTGCCAGCAGCTTATATAGGATACCCACTCCTGGAAACACCATATATTTT. Translated, it gives CASSLYRIPTPGNTIYF. The chain has TRBV7-8 and TRBJ1-3; unclear D gene. CDR3 size: 17 residues. Trimming pared 2 bases from V and 2 bases from J, leaving 16 bases between. Germline V CDR1 and CDR2: SGHVS, FQNEAQ.

V gene TRBV6-5 combines with J gene TRBJ1-2, with D perhaps TRBD1 (5 bases). Germline values: CDR1 MNHEY, CDR2 SVGAGI. The length of the CDR3 is 13 residues. V dropped 2 bases and J dropped 3 bases, with 7 bases sitting between them. The CDR3 here is CASSYGTHYGYTF. The DNA for the CDR3 is TGTGCCAGCAGTTACGGGACGCACTATGGCTACACCTTC.

This chain links TRBV4-2 with TRBJ2-5; possibly TRBD2 for D (5 bases). This CDR3 is 18 amino acids long. Deletions cut 4 bases from V and 0 bases from J, with 21 bases between. The germline V gene has CDR1 LGHNA and CDR2 YNFKEQ. CDR3 residues: CASSRERSADYDQETQYF. CDR3 sequence (DNA): TGTGCCAGCAGCCGAGAGCGTTCGGCAGACTATGACCAAGAGACCCAGTACTTC.

This clone was seen just once. The genes are TRBV19 and TRBJ1-1, with unresolved D. The CDR3 covers 13 residues. V dropped 3 bases and J dropped 5 bases, with 10 bases sitting between them. The V gene's germline CDR1 is LNHDA and CDR2 SQIVND (reference sequence). CDR3 sequence: CASSINVVTEAFF. The CDR3 bases are TGTGCCAGTAGTATTAACGTTGTGACTGAAGCTTTCTTT.

This sequence joins TRBV6-1 and TRBJ1-2; unclear D gene. Germline CDR1 reads MNHNS; CDR2 reads SASEGT. There are 12 residues in the CDR3. The germline V and J ends were trimmed by 3 bases and 3 bases, with 5 bases remaining between them. CDR3 bases: TGTGCCAGCAGTGATGGATACTATGGCTACACCTTC. As protein: CASSDGYYGYTF.

The chain links TRBV9 to TRBJ2-1; TRBD2 matches 7 bases. The CDR3 has 15 residues. CDR1 and CDR2 from the germline V gene are SGDLS and YYNGEE. The V and J ends lost 3 bases and 0 bases, in that order; junction bases with no gene match: 3. The DNA of the CDR3 is TGTGCCAGCAGCGCCGCTAGCGGCTCCTACAATGAGCAGTTCTTC. It codes for CASSAASGSYNEQFF.

The chain is built from TRBV9 and TRBJ1-2, with D perhaps matching TRBD1 (6 bases). Trimming cost V 4 bases and J 4 bases, with 11 bases left between them. CDR3 length: 13 residues. Looked up from germline, CDR1 is SGDLS and CDR2 is YYNGEE. The CDR3 bases are TGTGCCAGCAGCCACACAGGGACCTATGGCTACACCTTC. This sequence encodes CASSHTGTYGYTF.